The 24 T cell receptor beta chains reported below all come from one sample, sequenced in a study of human T cells and chemical hapten exposure (dated by TCRdb to the early 2020s). What the time point label conveys for this sample: pre-sensitization, week 0. Read against the paper, the sample's treatment or condition label means: therapeutic diphenylcyclopropenone sensitization with weekly scalp DPC. The library was obtained by RACE. Sequencing was performed on a NextSeq 500. TCRdb's own reprocessing of the public reads used fastp at Q25 and MiXCR and kept productive beta chains. Entries are consolidated by CDR3 protein sequence, retaining the most common genes and DNA. The sample table holds a few hundred thousand distinct CDR3 sequences, of which over 5% were seen once. About 8.2% of the sample is taken by the ten largest. This sample comprised whole blood, obtained in connection with sensitization to the hapten diphenylcyclopropenone (DPC). These receptors all stem from a woman aged 18-29 years with alopecia areata. Some clones in this sample may be carry-over from other donors' samples.

Many counts were recorded for this clonotype. The V and J genes are TRBV10-3 and TRBJ2-1; tentatively, D is TRBD1 (6 bases). V lost 4 bases, J lost 2 bases, and 9 bases lay in between. CDR1 and CDR2 (germline): ENHRY, SYGVKD. The CDR3 sequence is 14 residues long. CDR3 amino acids: CAISGGGPYNEQFF. The CDR3 DNA sequence: TGTGCCATCAGTGGTGGGGGCCCCTACAATGAGCAGTTCTTC.

This clonotype was counted only a few times. The chain combines TRBV5-1 with TRBJ2-7; D gene ambiguous. Germline CDR1 SGHRS, CDR2 YFSETQ. Trimming took 0 bases from V and 2 from J, leaving 9 bases between them. This CDR3 comprises 14 residues. This CDR3 is CASSLDYLAYEQYF. For the CDR3, the DNA is TGCGCCAGCAGCTTGGACTACCTGGCCTACGAGCAGTACTTC.

CDR3 amino acids: CASSLGTGAGTDTQYF. CDR3 in DNA: TGTGCCAGCAGCTTAGGGACAGGGGCAGGGACAGATACGCAGTATTTT. This chain connects TRBV7-2 to TRBJ2-3; TRBD1 matches at 9 bases. Germline CDR1 reads SGHTA; CDR2 reads FQGNSA. J was trimmed by 3 bases and V by 1 base; bases with no gene match: 5. The CDR3 extends over 16 amino acids.

This clonotype was detected many times. The chain is built from TRBV29-1 and TRBJ1-5, with TRBD1 identical over 7 bases. Germline CDR1 and CDR2: SQVTM and ANQGSEA. This CDR3 comprises 13 residues. Germline trimming cut 5 bases from V and 4 bases from J; bases unmatched to any gene: 5. The CDR3 nucleotides read TGCAGCGTTACTGAGACAGGGAATCAGCCCCAGCATTTT. This sequence encodes CSVTETGNQPQHF.

This clonotype occurred a few times. The genes are TRBV4-2 and TRBJ2-7; 7 bases align to TRBD1. The V segment lost 1 base and the J segment 4 bases; nucleotides outside the gene matches: 7. Germline V gene sequence: CDR1 LGHNA, CDR2 YNFKEQ. The CDR3 covers 15 residues. The CDR3 DNA reads as TGTGCCAGCAGCCAAGGTTGGGACAGAGGATACGAGCAGTACTTC. Amino acid sequence: CASSQGWDRGYEQYF.

This clonotype was detected a few times. This sequence joins TRBV2 and TRBJ2-1; 9 nucleotides align to TRBD1. From germline, CDR1 is SNHLY and CDR2 FYNNEI. The CDR3 covers 16 residues. V trimming: 6 bases; J trimming: 1 base; junction bases outside the gene matches: 7. The CDR3 coding sequence is TGTGCCAGCAGCCCGGGACAGGGATATTCCTACAATGAGCAGTTCTTC. Amino acids: CASSPGQGYSYNEQFF.

Notes on this clonotype: Mismatch with germline at one junction end may stem from a read error. The V and J genes are TRBV20-1 and TRBJ2-3, with 11 bases aligning to TRBD2. The CDR3 covers 17 residues. Germline assignment: CDR1 DFQATT and CDR2 SNEGSKA (reference sequence). The CDR3 coding sequence is TGCAGTGCCACCTGGGGCACTAGCGGGGGAGGGACAGATACGCAGAATTTT. Protein: CSATWGTSGGGTDTQNF.

Only a few counts were recorded for this clonotype. The V gene is TRBV14, the J gene TRBJ1-1; D call uncertain. CDR3 length: 13 amino acids. V was shortened by 4 bases and J by 6 bases, with 12 bases between the two germline ends. Germline V CDR1 and CDR2: SGHDN, FVKESK. The CDR3 here is CASSPLGYPEAFF. For the CDR3, the DNA is TGTGCCAGCAGCCCCCTCGGTTATCCTGAAGCTTTCTTT.

This clonotype has at least ten counts. The chain carries TRBV6-2 or TRBV6-3 and TRBJ1-6; 8 positions agree with TRBD1. The V gene's germline CDR1 is MNHEY and CDR2 SVGEGT. V was clipped by 4 bases and J by 3 bases; unmatched bases: 2. CDR3 length: 15 residues. The CDR3 sequence: CASSWGQDYNSPLHF. DNA for the CDR3: TGTGCCAGCAGTTGGGGACAGGACTATAATTCACCCCTCCACTTT.

The chain couples TRBV7-6 to TRBJ1-5, with TRBD1 identical over 7 bases. CDR3 length: 15 amino acids. In germline, CDR1 is SGHVS, CDR2 FNYEAQ. V dropped 4 bases and J dropped 4; count of bases not matched to a gene: 7. The CDR3 here is CASSSMTGLNQPQHF. The CDR3 region has the DNA TGTGCCAGCAGCTCTATGACAGGGCTTAATCAGCCCCAGCATTTT.

In this sample, this clonotype turned up a few times. The chain links TRBV28 to TRBJ1-4, with D tentatively TRBD1 (5 bases). CDR1 and CDR2 from the germline V gene are MDHEN and SYDVKM. Trimming removed 2 bases at V and 10 bases at J, with 8 bases between. The CDR3 totals 12 residues. The CDR3 region has the DNA TGTGCCAGCAGTTTAGTAAGGGGAAAACTGTTTTTT. Amino acid sequence: CASSLVRGKLFF.

Only a few counts were recorded for this clonotype. The chain couples TRBV6-2 or TRBV6-3 to TRBJ1-5; maybe TRBD1 (6 bases). Between the trimmed V and J ends, which lost 8 bases and 1 base, there was a span of 18 bases. Germline V gene data show CDR1 as MNHEY and CDR2 as SVGEGT. The CDR3 runs to 16 residues. The DNA of the CDR3 is TGTGCCAGCGAAACCTTCCAGGGGAGGAGCAATCAGCCCCAGCATTTT. This encodes CASETFQGRSNQPQHF.

The sample holds a few counts of this clonotype. V is TRBV5-1 and J is TRBJ2-7; D unresolved. Trimming cost V 4 bases and J 6 bases, with 14 bases left between them. Per germline, CDR1 SGHRS and CDR2 YFSETQ. This CDR3 spans 13 amino acids. DNA of the CDR3: TGCGCCAGCAGCCTAATCTCCGCCGGCGAGCAGTACTTC. The encoded protein is CASSLISAGEQYF. The full variable domain, completed using reference TRBV5-1 and TRBJ2-7, is KAGVTQTPRYLIKTRGQQVTLSCSPISGHRSVSWYQQTPGQGLQFLFEYFSETQRNKGNFPGRFSGRQFSNSRSEMNVSTLELGDSALYLCASSLISAGEQYFGPGTRLTVT.

In its sample, this clonotype was seen many times. The V and J genes are TRBV20-1 and TRBJ1-4; perhaps TRBD1 as D (5 bases). The CDR3 is 14 residues long. V lost 0 bases to trimming and J lost 5 bases, with 10 bases between them. Germline V gene data show CDR1 as DFQATT and CDR2 as SNEGSKA (reference sequence). The CDR3 DNA reads as TGCAGTGCTAGAGAGCAGGGAGGGAATGAAAAACTGTTTTTT. Translated, it gives CSAREQGGNEKLFF.

The table lists this clonotype with a few counts. This chain uses TRBV7-8 with TRBJ2-2; a possible D gene is TRBD1 (6 bases). The CDR3 is 15 amino acids. V was cut by 10 bases and J by 2 bases, with 17 bases left in between. Germline CDR1 SGHVS, CDR2 FQNEAQ. In DNA, the CDR3 is TGTGCCACCAAGGACAGAGCTTATAACACCGGGGAGCTGTTTTTT. This encodes CATKDRAYNTGELFF.

This clonotype was seen a handful of times. J is TRBJ1-5 and V is TRBV28; 8 bases are a match to TRBD1. Trimming at V came to 3 bases and at J to 3 bases, leaving 7 bases not matched to a gene. The CDR3 is 16 residues long. Germline V gene sequence: CDR1 MDHEN, CDR2 SYDVKM. The CDR3, as DNA: TGTGCCAGCAGTTTCCCCCAGGACAGGGCCAATCAGCCCCAGCATTTT. It encodes CASSFPQDRANQPQHF.

The sample holds a few counts of this clonotype. The V and J genes are TRBV28 and TRBJ1-2, with 10 bases aligning to TRBD1. Germline CDR1 reads MDHEN; CDR2 reads SYDVKM. The CDR3 consists of 14 residues. Trimming at V came to 7 bases and at J to 4 bases, leaving 6 bases not matched to a gene. The CDR3 coding sequence is TGTGCCAGCAACGAGGGACAGGGGAGCTATGGCTACACCTTC. This sequence encodes CASNEGQGSYGYTF.

The chain has TRBV19 and TRBJ2-2; D perhaps matches TRBD2 (5 bases). Trimming stripped 8 bases from V and 1 base from J, with 11 bases between. The CDR3 runs 14 residues. Germline V gene sequence: CDR1 LNHDA, CDR2 SQIVND (reference sequence). CDR3 DNA: TGTGCCAGTCTGCCGGGGTGGAACACCGGGGAGCTGTTTTTT. It is translated as CASLPGWNTGELFF.

The chain is built from TRBV5-5 and TRBJ1-3; D is uncertain. This CDR3 spans 15 amino acids. Trimming pared 0 bases from V and 0 bases from J, leaving 7 bases between. Germline lookup yields CDR1 SGHKS and CDR2 YYEKEE (reference sequence). The CDR3 reads CASSLAVSSGNTIYF. CDR3 in DNA: TGTGCCAGCAGCTTGGCGGTTAGCTCTGGAAACACCATATATTTT.

This clonotype came up a few times. The chain links TRBV4-3 to TRBJ2-1; 8 nucleotides match TRBD1. V lost 1 base, J lost 9 bases, and 5 bases stayed unmatched. From germline, CDR1 is LGHNA and CDR2 YSLEER. This CDR3 region has 14 residues. CDR3 nucleotides: TGCGCCAGCAGCCAAGTCAGGACAGGGAGTGAGCAGTTCTTC. Its translation: CASSQVRTGSEQFF.

This clonotype showed up just a few times. Here the CDR3 reads CASSLNSDGYTF. CDR3 bases: TGTGCCAGCAGTCTGAACAGCGATGGCTACACCTTC. The V call is TRBV6-2 or TRBV6-3, the J call TRBJ1-2; D is undetermined. With 5 bases removed from V and 6 bases from J, the gap between germline ends came to 10 bases. Germline lookup yields CDR1 MNHEY and CDR2 SVGEGT. The CDR3 runs 12 residues.

This clonotype has at least ten counts. This rearrangement joins TRBV29-1 to TRBJ1-1; D not certain. This CDR3 spans 13 amino acids. Deletions cut 4 bases from V and 4 bases from J, with 13 bases between. CDR1 is SQVTM, CDR2 ANQGSEA, per germline. CDR3 sequence reads: CSVASDFATEAFF. The CDR3, as DNA: TGCAGCGTTGCTTCGGATTTCGCCACTGAAGCTTTCTTT.

This clonotype appeared a few times. The rearrangement uses TRBV2 and TRBJ1-2; D possibly corresponds to TRBD1 (6 bases). CDR3 length: 13 residues. Trimming left V 5 bases short and J 8 bases short, with 15 bases between. Germline V lookup: CDR1 SNHLY, CDR2 FYNNEI. The chain's CDR3 is CASSSDSSDGYTF. The CDR3, as DNA: TGTGCCAGCAGTTCGGACAGTTCGGACGGCTACACCTTC. The variable domain in full, completed from reference TRBV2 and TRBJ1-2, reads EPEVTQTPSHQVTQMGQEVILRCVPISNHLYFYWYRQILGQKVEFLVSFYNNEISEKSEIFDDQFSVERPDGSNFTLKIRSTKLEDSAMYFCASSSDSSDGYTFGSGTRLTVV.

This clonotype was seen many times. The chain has TRBV11-1 and TRBJ1-1; the D is unclear. Trimming removed 2 bases at V and 6 bases at J, with 16 bases between. Germline V gene sequence: CDR1 SGHAT, CDR2 FQDESV (reference sequence). The CDR3 has 15 residues. The CDR3: CASSLNPGSGAEAFF. The DNA for the CDR3 is TGTGCCAGCAGCTTAAATCCGGGATCTGGAGCTGAAGCTTTCTTT.